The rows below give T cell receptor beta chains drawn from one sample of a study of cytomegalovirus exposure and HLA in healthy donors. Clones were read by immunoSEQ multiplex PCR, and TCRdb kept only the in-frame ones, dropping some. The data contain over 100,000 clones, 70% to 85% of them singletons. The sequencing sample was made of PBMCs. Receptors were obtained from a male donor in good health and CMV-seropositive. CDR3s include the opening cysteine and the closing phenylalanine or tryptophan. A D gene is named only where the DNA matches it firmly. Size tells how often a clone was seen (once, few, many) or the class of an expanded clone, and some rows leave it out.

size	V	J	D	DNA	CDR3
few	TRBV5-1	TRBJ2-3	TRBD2	TGCGCCAGCAGCTTGAGAAGCGGGAGTCTTACAGATACGCAGTATTTT	CASSLRSGSLTDTQYF
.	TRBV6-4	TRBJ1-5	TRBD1	TGTGCCAGCAGTTCTCAGGGGGGTCAGCCCCAGCATTTT	CASSSQGGQPQHF
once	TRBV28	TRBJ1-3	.	TGTGCCAGCAGGAGAACACCCGGGACAACTGATCCGAATTTCTCTGGAAACACCATATATTTT	CASRRTPGTTDPNFSGNTIYF
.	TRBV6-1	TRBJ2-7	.	TGTGCCAGCAGTGAAATGGCCCGGGTCCAGCAGTACTTC	CASSEMARVQQYF
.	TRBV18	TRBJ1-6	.	TGTGCCAGCTCACCAAATAATAGAGGGTTCACCCTCCACTTT	CASSPNNRGFTLHF
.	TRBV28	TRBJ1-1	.	TGTGCCAGCGGAGGGGCTTTCTTT	CASGGAFF
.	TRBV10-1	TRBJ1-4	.	TGCGCCAGCAGTGAGTCACATCCTTATACAGGCGCAACTAATGAAAAACTGTTTTTT	CASSESHPYTGATNEKLFF
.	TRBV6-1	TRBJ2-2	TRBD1	TGTGCCAGCAGCCCGGGACAGCGGAACACCGGGGAGCTGTTTTTT	CASSPGQRNTGELFF
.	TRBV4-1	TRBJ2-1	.	TGCGCCAGCAGCCGGACAGTCTTGGGTGAGCAGTTCTTC	CASSRTVLGEQFF
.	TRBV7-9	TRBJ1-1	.	TGTTCCAGCAGCTCACAGGGATACACTGAAGCTTTCTTT	CSSSSQGYTEAFF
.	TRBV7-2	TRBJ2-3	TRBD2	TGTGCCAGCAGCCCATTAGCGGGGTCCCGCACAGATACGCAGTATTTT	CASSPLAGSRTDTQYF
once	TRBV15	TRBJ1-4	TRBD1	TGTGCCACCAGCAGAGGGACCGGACAGGGGAATGAAAAACTGTTTTTT	CATSRGTGQGNEKLFF
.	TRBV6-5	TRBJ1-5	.	TGTGCCAGCAGTCCTGGGGCAGCAAATCAGCCCCAGCATTTT	CASSPGAANQPQHF
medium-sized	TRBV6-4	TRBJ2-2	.	TGTGCCAGCAGTGACTCGGCCACCAGGGAGCTGTTTTTT	CASSDSATRELFF
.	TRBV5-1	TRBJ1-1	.	TGCGCCAGCAGCATACAGGGAGCCACTGAAGCTTTCTTT	CASSIQGATEAFF
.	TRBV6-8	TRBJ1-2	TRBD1	TGTGCCAGCAGAAGGGGCAGGGACAGGGAGAAAGGAGTATATGGCTACACCTTC	CASRRGRDREKGVYGYTF
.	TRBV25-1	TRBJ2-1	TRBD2	TGTGCCAGCAGTGAGTTAGCGGGAGTAGGGAATGAGCAGTTCTTC	CASSELAGVGNEQFF
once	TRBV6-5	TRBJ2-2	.	TGTGCCAGCACCAGAGCAGGGAAAGGGGAGCTGTTTTTT	CASTRAGKGELFF
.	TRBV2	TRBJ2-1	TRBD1	TGTGCCAGCAGTGAAGCGACAGGGGGCCCGATTCATTCCTACAATGAGCAGTTCTTC	CASSEATGGPIHSYNEQFF
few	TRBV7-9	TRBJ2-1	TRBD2	TGTGCCAGCAGCTCCCGACTAGCGGGGTTCGGCAATGAGCAGTTCTTC	CASSSRLAGFGNEQFF
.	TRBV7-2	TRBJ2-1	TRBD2	TGTGCCAGCAGCTTAAGGGGTAGCGGGATCTACAATGAGCAGTTCTTC	CASSLRGSGIYNEQFF
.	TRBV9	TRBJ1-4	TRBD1	TGTGCCAGTAGCGCCGGACAGGGGAGGACTAATGAAAAACTGTTTTTT	CASSAGQGRTNEKLFF
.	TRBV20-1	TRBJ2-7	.	TGCAGTGCAAGGCAGGGAAGCGAGCAGTACTTC	CSARQGSEQYF
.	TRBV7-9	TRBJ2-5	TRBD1	TGTGCCAGCAGCCCTTCCTGGGGCAGGGGGCCGGGAGAGACCCAGTACTTC	CASSPSWGRGPGETQYF
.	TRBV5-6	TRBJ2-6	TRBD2	TGTGCCAGCAGCCTAACGAGCGGGAGCAAGTTTGGGGCCAACGTCCTGACTTTC	CASSLTSGSKFGANVLTF
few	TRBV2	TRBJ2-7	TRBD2	TGTGCCAGCAGTGATGCAAGGACTAGAACCTACGAGCAGTACTTC	CASSDARTRTYEQYF
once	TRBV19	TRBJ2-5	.	TGTGCCAGTAGTATCCTATCGGGGGCCCAGTACTTC	CASSILSGAQYF
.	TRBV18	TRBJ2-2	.	TGTGCCAGCTCACCGCGGGGTGACACCGGGGAGCTGTTTTTT	CASSPRGDTGELFF
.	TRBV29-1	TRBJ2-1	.	TGCAGCGGGGGGGAGCGTGAGCAGTTCTTC	CSGGEREQFF
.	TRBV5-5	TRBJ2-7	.	TGTGCCAGCAGCTTATCCAGCGAGCCCCCCTACGAGCAGTACTTC	CASSLSSEPPYEQYF
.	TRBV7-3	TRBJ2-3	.	TGTGCCAGCAGCCCGGGACTGGGAACAGATACGCAGTATTTT	CASSPGLGTDTQYF
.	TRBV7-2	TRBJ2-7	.	TGTGCCAGCAGCTTAGCGGCAGGGTCAACCTACGAGCAGTACTTC	CASSLAAGSTYEQYF
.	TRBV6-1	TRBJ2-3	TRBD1	TGTGCCAGCAGTGAGCACAGGGGTAGCACAGATACGCAGTATTTT	CASSEHRGSTDTQYF
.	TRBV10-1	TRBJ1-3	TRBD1	TGCGCCAGCAGTGAGTCCTCGCCTGGACAGGGAAGAGGAAACACCATATATTTT	CASSESSPGQGRGNTIYF
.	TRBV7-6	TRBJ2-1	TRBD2	TGTGCCAGCAGCTTAGGTAGCGGGAATTACAATGAGCAGTTCTTC	CASSLGSGNYNEQFF
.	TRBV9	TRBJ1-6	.	TGTGCCAGCAGCGCCTCCGGGACCGGGGGCTCCTATAATTCACCCCTCCACTTT	CASSASGTGGSYNSPLHF
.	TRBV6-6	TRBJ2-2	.	TGTGCCAGCAGTTACGGAGGTAGCGTTAGCACCGGGGAGCTGTTTTTT	CASSYGGSVSTGELFF